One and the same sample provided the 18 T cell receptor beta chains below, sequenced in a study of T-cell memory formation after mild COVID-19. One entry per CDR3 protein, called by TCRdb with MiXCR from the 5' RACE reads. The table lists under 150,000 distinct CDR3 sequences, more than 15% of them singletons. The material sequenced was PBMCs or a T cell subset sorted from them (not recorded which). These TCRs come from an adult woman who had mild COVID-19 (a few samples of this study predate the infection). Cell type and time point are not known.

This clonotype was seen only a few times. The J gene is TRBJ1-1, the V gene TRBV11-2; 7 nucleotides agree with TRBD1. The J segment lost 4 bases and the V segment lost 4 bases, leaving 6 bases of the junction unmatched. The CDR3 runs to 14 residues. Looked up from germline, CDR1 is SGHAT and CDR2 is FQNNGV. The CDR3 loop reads CASSSQGGRTEAFF. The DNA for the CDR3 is TGTGCCAGCAGCTCACAAGGGGGCCGCACTGAAGCTTTCTTT.

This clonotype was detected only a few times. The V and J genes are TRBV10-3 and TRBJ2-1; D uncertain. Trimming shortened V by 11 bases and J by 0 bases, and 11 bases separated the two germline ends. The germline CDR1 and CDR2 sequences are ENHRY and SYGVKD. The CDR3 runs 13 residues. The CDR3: CAASWGSYNEQFF. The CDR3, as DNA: TGTGCCGCCTCCTGGGGCTCCTACAATGAGCAGTTCTTC.

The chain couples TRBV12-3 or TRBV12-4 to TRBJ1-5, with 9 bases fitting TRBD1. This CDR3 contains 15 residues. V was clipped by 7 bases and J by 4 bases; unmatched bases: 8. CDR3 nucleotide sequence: TGTGCCAGCACCCCCGACAGGGGGAGTAATCAGCCCCAGCATTTT. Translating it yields CASTPDRGSNQPQHF.

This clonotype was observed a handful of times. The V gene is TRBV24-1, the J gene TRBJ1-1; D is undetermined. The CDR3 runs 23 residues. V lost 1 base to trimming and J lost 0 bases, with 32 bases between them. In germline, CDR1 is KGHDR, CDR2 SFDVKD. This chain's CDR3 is CATSDLVTSFVVDLGSMNTEAFF. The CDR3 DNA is TGTGCCACCAGTGATTTAGTTACGAGTTTTGTGGTAGACTTGGGCAGCATGAACACTGAAGCTTTCTTT.

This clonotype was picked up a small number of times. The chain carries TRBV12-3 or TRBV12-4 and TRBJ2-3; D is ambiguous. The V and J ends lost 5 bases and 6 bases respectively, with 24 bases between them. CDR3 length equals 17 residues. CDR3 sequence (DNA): TGTGCCAGCAGTCCCACGGGTGTCGGCGGCCGAGAGGATACGCAGTATTTT. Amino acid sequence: CASSPTGVGGREDTQYF.

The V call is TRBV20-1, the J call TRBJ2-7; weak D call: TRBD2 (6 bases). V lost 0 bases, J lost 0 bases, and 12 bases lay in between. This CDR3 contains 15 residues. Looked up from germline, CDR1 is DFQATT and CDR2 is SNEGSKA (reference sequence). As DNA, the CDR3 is TGCAGTGCTAGAGAGGATCGGGACTTCTCCTACGAGCAGTACTTC. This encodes CSAREDRDFSYEQYF.

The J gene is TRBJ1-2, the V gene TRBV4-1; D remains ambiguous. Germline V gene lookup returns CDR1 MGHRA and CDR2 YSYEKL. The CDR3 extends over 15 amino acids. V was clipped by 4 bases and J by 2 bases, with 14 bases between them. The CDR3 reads CASSPSGGLNYGYTF. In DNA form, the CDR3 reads TGCGCCAGCAGCCCTTCGGGTGGGCTGAACTATGGCTACACCTTC.

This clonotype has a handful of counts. CDR3 residues: CASSVGTGWSYEQYF. As DNA, the CDR3 is TGTGCCAGCAGCGTGGGGACAGGGTGGTCCTACGAGCAGTACTTC. The chain employs TRBV9 and TRBJ2-7, with TRBD1 matching over 9 bases. This CDR3 comprises 15 residues. The germline gives CDR1 SGDLS, CDR2 YYNGEE. V dropped 2 bases and J dropped 1; count of bases not matched to a gene: 4.

The CDR3 spells CASRPGSNTGELFF. As DNA, the CDR3 is TGCGCCAGCAGACCCGGGAGTAACACCGGGGAGCTGTTTTTT. The chain uses TRBV5-1 and TRBJ2-2; TRBD2 is a possible D gene (6 bases). This CDR3 contains 14 residues. V was trimmed by 5 bases and J by 2 bases, leaving 10 bases between them. CDR1 and CDR2 (germline): SGHRS, YFSETQ.

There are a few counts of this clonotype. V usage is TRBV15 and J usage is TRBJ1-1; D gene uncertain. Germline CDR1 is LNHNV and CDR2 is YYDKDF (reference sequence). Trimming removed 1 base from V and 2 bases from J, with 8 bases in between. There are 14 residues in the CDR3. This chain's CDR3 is CATSRALGNTEAFF. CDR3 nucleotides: TGTGCCACCAGCAGAGCCCTAGGAAACACTGAAGCTTTCTTT.

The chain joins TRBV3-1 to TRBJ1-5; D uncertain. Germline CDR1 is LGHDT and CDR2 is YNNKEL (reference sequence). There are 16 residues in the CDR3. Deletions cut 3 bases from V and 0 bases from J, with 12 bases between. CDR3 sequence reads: CASSQGEYYSNQPQHF. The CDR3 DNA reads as TGTGCCAGCAGCCAGGGAGAATACTATAGCAATCAGCCCCAGCATTTT.

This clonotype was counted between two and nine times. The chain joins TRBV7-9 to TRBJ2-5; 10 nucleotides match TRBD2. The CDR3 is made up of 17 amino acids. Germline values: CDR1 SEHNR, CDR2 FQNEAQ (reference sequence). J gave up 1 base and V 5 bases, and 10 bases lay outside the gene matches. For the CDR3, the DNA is TGTGCCAGCAGCCCGTTTATAGCGGGAGGCTTCCAAGAGACCCAGTACTTC. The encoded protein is CASSPFIAGGFQETQYF.

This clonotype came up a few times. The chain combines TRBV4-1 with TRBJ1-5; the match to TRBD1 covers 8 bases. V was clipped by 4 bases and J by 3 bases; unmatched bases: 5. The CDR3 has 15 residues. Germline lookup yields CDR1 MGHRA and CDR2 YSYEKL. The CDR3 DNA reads TGCGCCAGCAGCCCTTGGACAGGGAACAATCAGCCCCAGCATTTT. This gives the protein CASSPWTGNNQPQHF.

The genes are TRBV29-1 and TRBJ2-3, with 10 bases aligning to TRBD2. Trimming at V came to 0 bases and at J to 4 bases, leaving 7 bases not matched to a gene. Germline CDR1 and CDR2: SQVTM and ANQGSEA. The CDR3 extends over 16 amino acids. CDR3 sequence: CSVEDRLAGVADTQYF. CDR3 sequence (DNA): TGCAGCGTTGAAGACCGCCTAGCGGGAGTTGCAGATACGCAGTATTTT.

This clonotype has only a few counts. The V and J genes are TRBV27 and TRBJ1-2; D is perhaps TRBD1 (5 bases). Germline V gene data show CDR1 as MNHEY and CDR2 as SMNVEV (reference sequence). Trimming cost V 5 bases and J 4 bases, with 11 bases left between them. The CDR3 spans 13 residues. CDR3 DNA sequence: TGTGCCAGCAGTCCGGGACGGAGCTATGGCTACACCTTC. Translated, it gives CASSPGRSYGYTF.

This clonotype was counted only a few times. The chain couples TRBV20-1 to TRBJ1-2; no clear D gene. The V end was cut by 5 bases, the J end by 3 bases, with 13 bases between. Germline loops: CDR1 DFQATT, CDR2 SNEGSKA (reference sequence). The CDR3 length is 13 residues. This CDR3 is CSAHRTPYYGYTF. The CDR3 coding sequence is TGCAGTGCTCATCGGACCCCCTACTATGGCTACACCTTC.

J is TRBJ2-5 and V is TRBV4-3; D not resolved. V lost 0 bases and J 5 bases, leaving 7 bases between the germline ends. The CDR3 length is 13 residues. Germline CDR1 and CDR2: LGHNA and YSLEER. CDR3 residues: CASSQEDRETQYF. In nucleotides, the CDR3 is TGCGCCAGCAGCCAAGAAGATAGGGAGACCCAGTACTTC.

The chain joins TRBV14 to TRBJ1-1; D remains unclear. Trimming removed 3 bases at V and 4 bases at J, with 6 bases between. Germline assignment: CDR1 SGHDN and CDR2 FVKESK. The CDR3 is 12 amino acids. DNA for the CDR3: TGTGCCAGCAGCCACGGGATCACTGAAGCTTTCTTT. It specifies CASSHGITEAFF.